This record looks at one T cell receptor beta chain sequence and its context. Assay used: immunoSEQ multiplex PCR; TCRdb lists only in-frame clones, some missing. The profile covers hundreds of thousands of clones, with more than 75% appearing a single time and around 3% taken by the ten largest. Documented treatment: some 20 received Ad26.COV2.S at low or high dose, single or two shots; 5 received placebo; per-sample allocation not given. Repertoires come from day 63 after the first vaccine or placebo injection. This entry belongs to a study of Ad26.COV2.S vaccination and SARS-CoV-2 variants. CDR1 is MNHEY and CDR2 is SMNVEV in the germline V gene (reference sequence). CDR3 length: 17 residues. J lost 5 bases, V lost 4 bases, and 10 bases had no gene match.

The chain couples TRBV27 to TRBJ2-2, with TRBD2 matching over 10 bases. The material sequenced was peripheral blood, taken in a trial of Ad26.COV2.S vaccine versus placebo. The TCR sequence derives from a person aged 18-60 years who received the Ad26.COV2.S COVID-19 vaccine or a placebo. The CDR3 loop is CASSSLAGEARTGELFF. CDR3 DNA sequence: TGTGCCAGCAGTTCCCTAGCGGGAGAGGCACGGACCGGGGAGCTGTTTTTT.